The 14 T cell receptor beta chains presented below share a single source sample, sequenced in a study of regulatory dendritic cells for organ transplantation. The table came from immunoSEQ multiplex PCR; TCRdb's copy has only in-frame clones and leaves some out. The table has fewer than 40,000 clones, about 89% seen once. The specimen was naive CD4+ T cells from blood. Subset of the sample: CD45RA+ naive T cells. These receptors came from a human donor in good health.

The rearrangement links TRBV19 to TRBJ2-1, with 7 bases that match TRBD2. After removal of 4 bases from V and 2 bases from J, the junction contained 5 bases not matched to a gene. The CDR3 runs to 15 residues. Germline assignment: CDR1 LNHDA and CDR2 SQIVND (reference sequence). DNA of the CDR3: TGTGCCAGTAGTAGCGGGCTAGCGGCCTACAATGAGCAGTTCTTC. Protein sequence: CASSSGLAAYNEQFF.

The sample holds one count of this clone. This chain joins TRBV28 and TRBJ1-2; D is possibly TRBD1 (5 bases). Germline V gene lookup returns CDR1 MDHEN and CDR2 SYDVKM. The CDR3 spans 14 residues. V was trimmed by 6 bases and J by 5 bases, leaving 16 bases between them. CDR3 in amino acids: CASRDIGAGYGYTF. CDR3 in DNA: TGTGCCAGCAGGGACATCGGAGCCGGATATGGCTACACCTTC.

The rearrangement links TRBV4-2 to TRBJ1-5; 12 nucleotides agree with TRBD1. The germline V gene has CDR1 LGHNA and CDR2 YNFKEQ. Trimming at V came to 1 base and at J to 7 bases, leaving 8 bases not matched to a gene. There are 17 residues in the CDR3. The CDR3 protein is CASSQVGGQGASQPQHF. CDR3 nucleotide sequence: TGTGCCAGCAGCCAAGTCGGGGGACAGGGGGCAAGCCAGCCCCAGCATTTT.

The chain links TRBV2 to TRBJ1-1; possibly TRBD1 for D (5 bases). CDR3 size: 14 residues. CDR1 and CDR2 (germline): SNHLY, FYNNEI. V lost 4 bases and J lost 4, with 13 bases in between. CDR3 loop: CASSGTFGGTEAFF. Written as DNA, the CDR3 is TGTGCCAGCAGTGGGACATTTGGGGGCACTGAAGCTTTCTTT.

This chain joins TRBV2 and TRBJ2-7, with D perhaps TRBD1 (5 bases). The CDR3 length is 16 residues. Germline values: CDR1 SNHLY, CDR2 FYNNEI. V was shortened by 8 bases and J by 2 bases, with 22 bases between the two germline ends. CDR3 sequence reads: CASRPYHGHRPYEQYF. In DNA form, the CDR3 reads TGTGCCAGCCGACCATACCATGGACACCGACCCTACGAGCAGTACTTC.

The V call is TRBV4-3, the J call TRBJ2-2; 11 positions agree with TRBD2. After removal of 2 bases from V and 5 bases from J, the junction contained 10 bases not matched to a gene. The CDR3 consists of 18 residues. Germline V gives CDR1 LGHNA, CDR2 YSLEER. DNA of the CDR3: TGCGCCAGCAGCCAAAGGGCTACTAGCGGGGGCGGGACCGGGGAGCTGTTTTTT. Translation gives CASSQRATSGGGTGELFF.

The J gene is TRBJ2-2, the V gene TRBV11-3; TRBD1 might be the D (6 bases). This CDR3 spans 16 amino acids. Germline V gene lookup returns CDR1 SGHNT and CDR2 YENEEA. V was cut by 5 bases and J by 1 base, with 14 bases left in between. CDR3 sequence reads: CASSPGQLGNTGELFF. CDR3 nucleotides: TGTGCCAGCAGCCCAGGACAGTTAGGGAACACCGGGGAGCTGTTTTTT.

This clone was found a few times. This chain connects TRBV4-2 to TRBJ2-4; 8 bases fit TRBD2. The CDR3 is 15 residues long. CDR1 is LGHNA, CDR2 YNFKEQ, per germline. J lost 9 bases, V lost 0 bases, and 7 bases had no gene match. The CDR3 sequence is CASSQEGTSVGIQYF. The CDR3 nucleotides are TGTGCCAGCAGCCAAGAAGGGACTAGTGTGGGCATTCAGTACTTC.

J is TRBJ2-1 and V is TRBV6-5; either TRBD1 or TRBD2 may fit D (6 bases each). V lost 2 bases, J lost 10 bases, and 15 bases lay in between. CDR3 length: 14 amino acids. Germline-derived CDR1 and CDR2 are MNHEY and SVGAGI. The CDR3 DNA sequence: TGTGCCAGCAGTTACGAGGGGGGCCCTCGGGAGCAGTTCTTC. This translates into CASSYEGGPREQFF.

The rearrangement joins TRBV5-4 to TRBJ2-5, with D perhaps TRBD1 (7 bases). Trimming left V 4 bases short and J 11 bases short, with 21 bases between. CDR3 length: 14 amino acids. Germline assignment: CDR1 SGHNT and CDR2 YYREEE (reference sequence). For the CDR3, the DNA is TGTGCCAGCAGCGTGCCGGGACAGACGGGGGAGCAGTACTTC. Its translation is CASSVPGQTGEQYF.

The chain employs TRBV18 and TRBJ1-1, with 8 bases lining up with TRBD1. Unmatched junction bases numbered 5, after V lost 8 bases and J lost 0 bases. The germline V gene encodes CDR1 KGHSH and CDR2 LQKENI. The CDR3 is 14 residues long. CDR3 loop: CASARTGMNTEAFF. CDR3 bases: TGTGCCAGCGCAAGGACAGGGATGAACACTGAAGCTTTCTTT.

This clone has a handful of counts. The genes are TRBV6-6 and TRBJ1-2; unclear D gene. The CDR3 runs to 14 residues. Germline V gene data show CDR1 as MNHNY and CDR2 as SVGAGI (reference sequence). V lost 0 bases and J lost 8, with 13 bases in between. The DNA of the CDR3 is TGTGCCAGCAGTTACTCGGAGAGTACATCCGGCTACACCTTC. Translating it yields CASSYSESTSGYTF.

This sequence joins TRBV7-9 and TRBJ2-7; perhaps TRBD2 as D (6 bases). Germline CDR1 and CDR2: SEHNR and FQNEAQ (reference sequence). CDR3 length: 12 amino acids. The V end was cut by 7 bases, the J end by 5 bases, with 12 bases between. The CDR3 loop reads CASKGREDEQYF. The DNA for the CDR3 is TGTGCCAGCAAGGGCAGGGAGGACGAGCAGTACTTC.

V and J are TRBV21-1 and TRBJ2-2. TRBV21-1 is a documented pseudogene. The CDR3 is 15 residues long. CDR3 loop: CASSPRRGRTGELFF. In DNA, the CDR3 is TGTGCCAGCTCTCCCCGACGGGGACGGACCGGGGAGCTGTTTTTT.